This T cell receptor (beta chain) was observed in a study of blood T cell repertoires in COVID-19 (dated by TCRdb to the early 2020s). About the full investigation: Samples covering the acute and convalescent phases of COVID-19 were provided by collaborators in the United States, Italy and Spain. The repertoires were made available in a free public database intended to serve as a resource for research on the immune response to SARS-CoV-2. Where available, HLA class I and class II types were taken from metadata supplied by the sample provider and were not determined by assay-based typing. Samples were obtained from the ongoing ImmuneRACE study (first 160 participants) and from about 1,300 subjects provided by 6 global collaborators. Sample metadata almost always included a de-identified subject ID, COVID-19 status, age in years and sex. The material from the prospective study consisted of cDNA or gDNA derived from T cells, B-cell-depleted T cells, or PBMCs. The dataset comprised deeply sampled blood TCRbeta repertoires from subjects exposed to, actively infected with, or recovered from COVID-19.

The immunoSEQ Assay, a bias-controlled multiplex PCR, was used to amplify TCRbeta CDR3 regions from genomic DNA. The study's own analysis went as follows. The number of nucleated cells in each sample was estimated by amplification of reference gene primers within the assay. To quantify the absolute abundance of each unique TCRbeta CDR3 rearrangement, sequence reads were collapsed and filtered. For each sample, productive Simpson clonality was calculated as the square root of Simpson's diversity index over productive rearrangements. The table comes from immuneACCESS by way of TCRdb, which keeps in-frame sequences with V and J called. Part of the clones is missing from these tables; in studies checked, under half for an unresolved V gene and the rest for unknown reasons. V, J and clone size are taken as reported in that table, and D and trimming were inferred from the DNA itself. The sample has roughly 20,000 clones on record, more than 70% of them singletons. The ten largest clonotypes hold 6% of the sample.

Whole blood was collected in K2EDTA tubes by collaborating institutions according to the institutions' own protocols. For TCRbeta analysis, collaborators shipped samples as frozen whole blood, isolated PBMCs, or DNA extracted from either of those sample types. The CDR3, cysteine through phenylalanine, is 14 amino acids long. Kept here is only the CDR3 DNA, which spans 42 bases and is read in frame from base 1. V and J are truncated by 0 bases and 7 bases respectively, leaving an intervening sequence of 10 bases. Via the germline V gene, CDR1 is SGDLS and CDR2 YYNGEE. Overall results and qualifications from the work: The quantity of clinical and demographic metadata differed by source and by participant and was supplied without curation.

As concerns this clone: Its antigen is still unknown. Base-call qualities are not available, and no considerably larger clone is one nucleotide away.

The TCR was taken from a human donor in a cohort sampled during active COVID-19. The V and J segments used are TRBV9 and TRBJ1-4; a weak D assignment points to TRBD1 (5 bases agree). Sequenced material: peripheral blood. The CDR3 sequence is CASSVAGRGEKLFF. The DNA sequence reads TGTGCCAGCAGCGTAGCAGGGAGGGGTGAAAAACTGTTTTTT.